Listed here are 27 T cell receptor beta chains from one sample, sequenced in a study of TIL therapy for anti-PD-1-resistant metastatic lung cancer. Described time point: pre-treatment sample, taken before nivolumab and TIL therapy. The tumor samples were excised metastases, mostly pleural nodules or supraclavicular lymph nodes. The immunoSEQ assay was v3. Clones were sequenced by immunoSEQ multiplex PCR, and TCRdb holds only the in-frame ones, with some missing. The sample holds fewer than 15,000 clones; 66% are singletons and the top ten take roughly 9%. This sample comprised tumor tissue, obtained at baseline. The receptor source for this set is a woman aged 30-79 years with non-small cell lung cancer.

V gene TRBV4-3 combines with J gene TRBJ2-7; D is uncertain. CDR3 size: 14 residues. The germline V gene has CDR1 LGHNA and CDR2 YSLEER. V was trimmed by 2 bases and J by 1 base, leaving 9 bases between them. This chain's CDR3 is CASSQIRASYEQYF. The CDR3 bases are TGCGCCAGCAGCCAAATAAGAGCTTCCTACGAGCAGTACTTC.

The rearrangement uses TRBV5-1 and TRBJ1-1; D gene uncertain. Germline CDR1 SGHRS, CDR2 YFSETQ. Between the trimmed V and J ends, which lost 0 bases and 1 base, there was a span of 16 bases. The CDR3 length is 17 residues. In DNA form, the CDR3 reads TGCGCCAGCAGCTTGGGCTTTTTAGACCCACGGAACACTGAAGCTTTCTTT. Protein sequence: CASSLGFLDPRNTEAFF.

This clone appeared once. The chain couples TRBV28 to TRBJ2-1, with D tentatively TRBD2 (5 bases). The germline V and J ends were trimmed by 11 bases and 4 bases, with 18 bases remaining between them. Germline CDR1 reads MDHEN; CDR2 reads SYDVKM. This CDR3 is built from 14 residues. The CDR3 protein is CAGGSDRGYNEQFF. As DNA, the CDR3 is TGTGCCGGAGGATCGGACCGCGGGTACAATGAGCAGTTCTTC. Using reference TRBV28 and TRBJ2-1 for the parts outside the CDR3, the full variable domain is DVKVTQSSRYLVKRTGEKVFLECVQDMDHENMFWYRQDPGLGLRLIYFSYDVKMKEKGDIPEGYSVSREKKERFSLILESASTNQTSMYLCAGGSDRGYNEQFFGPGTRLTVL.

The V gene is TRBV10-3, the J gene TRBJ1-3; TRBD1 might be the D (5 bases). The CDR3 is made up of 18 amino acids. Germline V gene data show CDR1 as ENHRY and CDR2 as SYGVKD. V shed 0 bases and J shed 0 bases, with 15 bases lying between them. CDR3 nucleotide sequence: TGTGCCATCAGTGAGTCCTCCCCAGGGTCGAGCTCTGGAAACACCATATATTTT. Its translation: CAISESSPGSSSGNTIYF.

This sequence joins TRBV13 and TRBJ1-2; D is undetermined. The germline CDR1 and CDR2 sequences are PRHDT and FYEKMQ (reference sequence). The CDR3 spans 15 residues. V was pared by 0 bases and J by 4 bases, with 12 bases between. In DNA form, the CDR3 reads TGTGCCAGCAGCTTAGGGGCAGATCCTCGCTATGGCTACACCTTC. This codes for CASSLGADPRYGYTF.

This clone appeared a single time. The V and J genes are TRBV5-5 and TRBJ1-2; TRBD1 might be the D (5 bases). V was pared by 5 bases and J by 2 bases, with 16 bases between. This CDR3 is built from 15 residues. Germline V gene data show CDR1 as SGHKS and CDR2 as YYEKEE (reference sequence). CDR3 sequence reads: CASSPSGTENYGYTF. In DNA, the CDR3 is TGTGCCAGCAGTCCCTCCGGGACGGAGAACTATGGCTACACCTTC.

This clone appeared a few times. The chain uses TRBV6-5 and TRBJ1-5, with 7 bases fitting TRBD1. The J segment lost 5 bases and the V segment lost 6 bases, leaving 4 bases of the junction unmatched. The length of the CDR3 is 13 residues. Looked up from germline, CDR1 is MNHEY and CDR2 is SVGAGI. The CDR3 loop is CASSEQGHQPQHF. The CDR3 nucleotides read TGTGCCAGCAGCGAACAGGGGCATCAGCCCCAGCATTTT.

The chain uses TRBV5-6 and TRBJ1-1; D unresolved. Looked up from germline, CDR1 is SGHDT and CDR2 is YYEEEE. Trimming removed 0 bases at V and 0 bases at J, with 9 bases between. The CDR3 runs 15 residues. The DNA for the CDR3 is TGTGCCAGCAGCTTGGATGTCAGGATGAACACTGAAGCTTTCTTT. Amino acids: CASSLDVRMNTEAFF.

In its sample, this clone was seen once. The gene calls are TRBV6-1 and TRBJ1-1; D is undetermined. The CDR3 spans 13 residues. Per the germline V gene, CDR1 is MNHNS and CDR2 is SASEGT. V lost 2 bases and J 1 base, leaving 5 bases between the germline ends. The chain's CDR3 is CASSESENTEAFF. Written as DNA, the CDR3 is TGTGCCAGCAGTGAATCTGAGAACACTGAAGCTTTCTTT.

There are a few counts of this clone. The rearrangement uses TRBV2 and TRBJ1-1; D remains unclear. This CDR3 comprises 13 residues. V lost 2 bases, J lost 5 bases, and 9 bases lay in between. Germline values: CDR1 SNHLY, CDR2 FYNNEI. Here the CDR3 DNA reads TGTGCCAGCAGTGAACATCTAGAGACTGAAGCTTTCTTT. It yields the protein CASSEHLETEAFF.

This clone was seen only once. The junction departs from the called germline gene at one end, perhaps through a read error. The chain has TRBV9 and TRBJ2-5, with a possible D match to TRBD2 (7 bases). This CDR3 is built from 15 residues. Looked up from germline, CDR1 is SGDLS and CDR2 is YYNGEE. CDR3 coding DNA: TGTGCCAGCACCGTACGGGGGGACATGATGGAGACCCAGTACTTC. Amino acid sequence: CASTVRGDMMETQYF.

The V call is TRBV27, the J call TRBJ1-1; D is ambiguous. Trimming pared 2 bases from V and 1 base from J, leaving 5 bases between. Germline V gene data show CDR1 as MNHEY and CDR2 as SMNVEV (reference sequence). CDR3 length: 13 amino acids. The CDR3 reads CASSLEGNTEAFF. For the CDR3, the DNA is TGTGCCAGCAGTTTAGAGGGGAACACTGAAGCTTTCTTT.

This chain uses TRBV5-6 with TRBJ1-1; no reliable D call. CDR1 SGHDT and CDR2 YYEEEE come from the germline V gene. The CDR3 runs to 11 residues. Trimming took off 2 bases at V and 6 bases at J, with 5 bases between the two ends. CDR3 sequence reads: CASSLQAEAFF. CDR3 sequence (DNA): TGTGCCAGCAGCTTACAAGCTGAAGCTTTCTTT.

This clone has a handful of counts. J is TRBJ1-5 and V is TRBV27; D might be TRBD1 (6 bases). Germline values: CDR1 MNHEY, CDR2 SMNVEV (reference sequence). V lost 5 bases and J lost 1, with 12 bases in between. The CDR3 spans 15 residues. CDR3 DNA sequence: TGTGCCAGCAGTCAACAGGGCCCAAGCAATCAGCCCCAGCATTTT. Its translation: CASSQQGPSNQPQHF.

The chain joins TRBV6-5 to TRBJ2-3; D is ambiguous. Per the germline V gene, CDR1 is MNHEY and CDR2 is SVGAGI. The CDR3 length is 13 residues. Trimming pared 6 bases from V and 6 bases from J, leaving 13 bases between. CDR3 sequence (DNA): TGTGCCAGCAGCCGAGGAGTCCGGGATACGCAGTATTTT. It encodes CASSRGVRDTQYF.

V gene TRBV27 combines with J gene TRBJ2-5; TRBD1 might be the D (6 bases). Near its end, the DNA agrees better with TRBJ2-7, so the J call may be wrong. Germline assignment: CDR1 MNHEY and CDR2 SMNVEV (reference sequence). The CDR3 runs to 11 residues. CDR3 sequence reads: CASRGAGEQYF. CDR3 in DNA: TGTGCCAGCAGGGGGGCGGGCGAGCAGTACTTC.

The J gene is TRBJ2-7, the V gene TRBV5-4; no reliable D call. The CDR3 is 11 amino acids. Germline CDR1 is SGHNT and CDR2 is YYREEE (reference sequence). V lost 0 bases and J lost 6, with 4 bases in between. The CDR3 sequence: CASSLAGEQYF. CDR3 coding DNA: TGTGCCAGCAGCTTGGCGGGCGAGCAGTACTTC.

As to this clone: One end of the junction does not line up with germline, which may come from a read error. CDR3: CASSQATGDPKYQPQHF. The CDR3 DNA is TGCGCCAGCAGCCAGGCGACGGGGGACCCCAAGTATCAGCCCCAGCATTTT. The chain employs TRBV5-4 and TRBJ1-5; maybe TRBD1 (5 bases). The CDR3 is 17 amino acids. Germline CDR1 SGHNT, CDR2 YYREEE (reference sequence).

The chain uses TRBV5-4 and TRBJ2-7, with 7 nucleotides matching TRBD1. V trimming: 4 bases; J trimming: 5 bases; junction bases outside the gene matches: 9. Germline V gives CDR1 SGHNT, CDR2 YYREEE (reference sequence). CDR3 length equals 14 residues. DNA of the CDR3: TGTGCCAGCAGCGTCACACGACAGGGAAACGAGCAGTACTTC. Its translation is CASSVTRQGNEQYF.

The genes are TRBV30 and TRBJ1-1; D gene uncertain. Germline CDR1 GTSNPN, CDR2 SVGIG (reference sequence). The CDR3 has 14 residues. V gave up 3 bases and J gave up 8 bases, with 19 bases separating them. The CDR3 reads CAWRKGFITVEAFF. The CDR3 DNA follows: TGTGCCTGGAGGAAGGGTTTTATTACAGTCGAAGCTTTCTTT.

The chain has TRBV5-1 and TRBJ1-5; no definite D call. This CDR3 comprises 14 residues. V was shortened by 4 bases and J by 4 bases, with 12 bases between the two germline ends. Germline lookup yields CDR1 SGHRS and CDR2 YFSETQ. The CDR3 loop is CASSVGQPNQPQHF. The DNA of the CDR3 is TGCGCCAGCAGCGTCGGCCAACCAAATCAGCCCCAGCATTTT.

The chain links TRBV11-2 to TRBJ1-2; perhaps TRBD1 as D (5 bases). V gave up 3 bases and J gave up 4 bases, with 15 bases separating them. The CDR3 is 15 residues long. From germline, CDR1 is SGHAT and CDR2 FQNNGV. CDR3 DNA: TGTGCCAGCAGCTTGACAGCGCAAAATTTCTATGGCTACACCTTC. It yields the protein CASSLTAQNFYGYTF.

The genes are TRBV28 and TRBJ2-5, with D possibly matching TRBD2 (7 bases). This CDR3 is built from 17 residues. The germline V gene has CDR1 MDHEN and CDR2 SYDVKM. Between the trimmed V and J ends, which lost 5 bases and 4 bases, there was a span of 23 bases. This CDR3 is CASSTLLGARGGETQYF. Written as DNA, the CDR3 is TGTGCCAGCAGTACCCTTCTGGGCGCAAGGGGGGGAGAGACCCAGTACTTC.

This clone has only a few counts. The gene calls are TRBV2 and TRBJ2-2; D may be TRBD1 or TRBD2 (6 bases each). The CDR3 contains 18 residues. Germline CDR1 SNHLY, CDR2 FYNNEI. With 2 bases removed from V and 6 bases from J, the gap between germline ends came to 22 bases. CDR3 protein: CASSEFWGARSFAGELFF. In DNA, the CDR3 is TGTGCCAGCAGTGAATTCTGGGGGGCCAGGAGCTTCGCCGGGGAGCTGTTTTTT.

The gene calls are TRBV9 and TRBJ2-3; TRBD1 is a possible D gene (6 bases). The germline V gene has CDR1 SGDLS and CDR2 YYNGEE. V was clipped by 3 bases and J by 7 bases, with 18 bases between them. This CDR3 spans 15 amino acids. The CDR3 coding sequence is TGTGCCAGCAGCGGAGAGAAACAGGGTTCGAATACGCAGTATTTT. Translated: CASSGEKQGSNTQYF.

The J gene is TRBJ1-6, the V gene TRBV6-5; D not certain. The CDR3 runs to 13 residues. V lost 7 bases and J lost 4, with 8 bases in between. Germline V gene data show CDR1 as MNHEY and CDR2 as SVGAGI. The CDR3 loop is CASNGRYNSPLHF. The CDR3 DNA sequence: TGTGCCAGCAATGGCAGGTATAATTCACCCCTCCACTTT.

Judged by abundance, this clone is large. The chain carries TRBV11-3 and TRBJ1-1; the match to TRBD1 covers 7 bases. Per germline, CDR1 SGHNT and CDR2 YENEEA. The CDR3 has 14 amino acids. V shed 1 base, J shed 4 bases, and the junction held 3 bases outside the gene matches. This CDR3 is CASSLGGTVTEAFF. CDR3 in DNA: TGTGCCAGCAGCTTAGGGGGGACAGTCACTGAAGCTTTCTTT.